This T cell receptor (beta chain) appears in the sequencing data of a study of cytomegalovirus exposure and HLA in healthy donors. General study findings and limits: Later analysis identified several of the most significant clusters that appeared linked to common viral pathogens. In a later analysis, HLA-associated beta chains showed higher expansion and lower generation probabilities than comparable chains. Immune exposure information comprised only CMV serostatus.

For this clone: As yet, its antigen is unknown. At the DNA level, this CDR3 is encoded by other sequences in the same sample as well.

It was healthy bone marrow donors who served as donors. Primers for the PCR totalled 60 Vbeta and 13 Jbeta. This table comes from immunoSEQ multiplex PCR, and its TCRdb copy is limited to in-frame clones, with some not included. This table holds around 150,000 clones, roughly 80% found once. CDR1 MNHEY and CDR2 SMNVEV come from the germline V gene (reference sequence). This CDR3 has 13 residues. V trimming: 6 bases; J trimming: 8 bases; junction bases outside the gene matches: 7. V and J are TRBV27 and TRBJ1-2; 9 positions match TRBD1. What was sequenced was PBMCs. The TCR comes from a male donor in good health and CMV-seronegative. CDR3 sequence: CASRWGQGGGYTF. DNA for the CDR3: TGTGCCAGCAGATGGGGACAGGGAGGAGGCTACACCTTC.